This is a list of T cell receptor beta chains from one sample in a study of T cell changes during pregnancy in multiple sclerosis. Assay used: immunoSEQ multiplex PCR; TCRdb lists only in-frame clones, some missing. The sample shows some 41,000 clones, 89% of them seen only once. This specimen consisted of CD4+ T cells from peripheral blood mononuclear cells, obtained in the first trimester of pregnancy. The source is a female donor with multiple sclerosis, enrolled in a pregnancy study. The CDR3 runs from the conserved cysteine through the conserved F or W. The D gene is left open where the match is weak. Not all rows give a size; the values are once, few, many and, for expanded clones, a class.

abundance	d_gene	v_gene	j_gene	CDR3aa	CDR3nt
NA	NA	TRBV6-1	TRBJ1-5	CASSSGTTSNQPQHF	TGTGCCAGCAGTTCCGGGACAACAAGCAATCAGCCCCAGCATTTT
NA	NA	TRBV7-2	TRBJ1-1	CASSPRFYGTVPRNTEAFF	TGTGCCAGCAGCCCCCGGTTCTATGGAACAGTCCCCCGGAACACTGAAGCTTTCTTT
NA	TRBD2	TRBV7-3	TRBJ2-2	CASSLSPGGAQNTGELFF	TGTGCCAGCAGCTTAAGTCCCGGGGGGGCGCAGAACACCGGGGAGCTGTTTTTT
NA	TRBD2	TRBV7-2	TRBJ2-5	CASSLDRGGGETQYF	TGTGCCAGCAGCTTAGACCGGGGGGGAGGGGAGACCCAGTACTTC
NA	NA	TRBV5-1	TRBJ2-7	CASSVPLAAFDEQYF	TGCGCCAGCAGCGTTCCTTTGGCCGCTTTCGACGAGCAGTACTTC
NA	NA	TRBV29-1	TRBJ2-1	CSVWAHGNSRDNEQFF	TGCAGCGTTTGGGCCCACGGGAACTCTAGGGACAATGAGCAGTTCTTC
NA	TRBD1	TRBV11-1	TRBJ1-6	CASSVGQDYSPLHF	TGTGCCAGCAGCGTTGGACAGGATTATTCACCCCTCCACTTT
NA	TRBD2	TRBV19	TRBJ2-1	CASSIKSRAREEGEERYNEQFF	TGTGCCAGTAGTATAAAATCGCGGGCGCGGGAGGAGGGGGAGGAACGCTACAATGAGCAGTTCTTC
many	TRBD2	TRBV7-3	TRBJ2-1	CASSLHGLAGQNEQFF	TGTGCCAGCAGCTTACACGGACTAGCGGGGCAAAATGAGCAGTTCTTC
once	NA	TRBV6-4	TRBJ2-4	CASSPGTKNIQYF	TGTGCCAGCAGTCCGGGGACCAAAAACATTCAGTACTTC
NA	NA	TRBV5-1	TRBJ2-7	CASSLAKTTGVSYEQYF	TGCGCCAGCAGCTTGGCGAAAACGACAGGAGTCTCCTACGAGCAGTACTTC
NA	TRBD1	TRBV5-1	TRBJ2-2	CASSGNRGTGELFF	TGCGCCAGCAGCGGAAACAGGGGCACCGGGGAGCTGTTTTTT
once	NA	TRBV28	TRBJ1-1	CASSFPPWQATEAFF	TGTGCCAGCAGTTTTCCCCCCTGGCAGGCGACTGAAGCTTTCTTT
NA	TRBD1	TRBV23-1	TRBJ1-1	CASRQRDRGPAFF	TGCGCCAGCAGACAGCGGGACAGGGGGCCAGCTTTCTTT
NA	TRBD1	TRBV7-9	TRBJ2-1	CASSARDRVGNEQFF	TGTGCCAGCAGCGCAAGGGACAGGGTAGGGAATGAGCAGTTCTTC
NA	NA	TRBV7-3	TRBJ2-1	CASSSYGEAYNEQFF	TGTGCCAGCAGCTCGTACGGAGAAGCCTACAATGAGCAGTTCTTC
NA	NA	TRBV30	TRBJ1-1	CAWSVRNTEAFF	TGTGCCTGGAGTGTTAGGAACACTGAAGCTTTCTTT
NA	NA	TRBV19	TRBJ1-2	CASSTGSYYGYTF	TGTGCCAGTAGTACGGGGTCCTACTATGGCTACACCTTC
NA	TRBD2	TRBV7-9	TRBJ2-7	CASSHRTSGNYEQYF	TGTGCCAGCAGCCACCGGACTAGCGGTAATTACGAGCAGTACTTC
NA	NA	TRBV27	TRBJ1-2	CASSRVTGGNDYGYTF	TGTGCCAGCAGTCGAGTGACAGGTGGGAACGACTATGGCTACACCTTC
NA	TRBD1	TRBV5-1	TRBJ2-2	CASSLSTGGNTGELFF	TGCGCCAGCAGCTTGTCGACAGGGGGGAACACCGGGGAGCTGTTTTTT
once	NA	TRBV25-1	TRBJ2-3	CASSADLTPLYTDTQYF	TGTGCCAGCAGTGCTGATTTGACACCCTTATACACAGATACGCAGTATTTT
NA	NA	TRBV29-1	TRBJ1-1	CSVFLWGENTEAFF	TGCAGCGTCTTCCTCTGGGGGGAGAACACTGAAGCTTTCTTT
once	NA	TRBV5-1	TRBJ2-5	CASSPGDPRQETQYF	TGCGCCAGCAGCCCGGGGGACCCTCGTCAAGAGACCCAGTACTTC
NA	TRBD1	TRBV6-4	TRBJ2-5	CASSGRGTAYQETQYF	TGTGCCAGCAGTGGAAGAGGGACAGCGTACCAAGAGACCCAGTACTTC
NA	TRBD2	TRBV11-2	TRBJ2-3	CASRPTSRTQYF	TGTGCCAGCAGGCCGACTAGCCGCACGCAGTATTTT
NA	TRBD2	TRBV18	TRBJ2-3	CASSPGLAGTDTQYF	TGTGCCAGCTCACCGGGACTAGCGGGGACAGATACGCAGTATTTT
medium-sized	NA	TRBV18	TRBJ1-1	CASSPQGAGNHF	TGTGCCAGCTCACCACAAGGAGCGGGGAATCACTTT
NA	NA	TRBV21-1	TRBJ1-5	CASSTVTGTRDF	TGTGCCAGCAGCACGGTAACCGGGACAAGGGATTTT
NA	NA	TRBV7-2	TRBJ1-2	CASSLDGGSTYGYTF	TGTGCCAGCAGCTTAGATGGGGGCTCGACCTATGGCTACACCTTC
NA	TRBD1	TRBV4-1	TRBJ1-1	CASSQPTLTGRNTEAFF	TGCGCCAGCAGCCAACCCACCCTGACAGGGCGGAACACTGAAGCTTTCTTT
NA	NA	TRBV28	TRBJ2-7	CASSSILGTGYGFYEQYF	TGTGCCAGCAGTTCGATTCTGGGCACAGGGTATGGATTCTACGAGCAGTACTTC
NA	TRBD1	TRBV5-6	TRBJ1-2	CASSFPGTGGVYTF	TGTGCCAGCAGCTTCCCCGGGACAGGGGGCGTCTACACCTTC
NA	NA	TRBV7-2	TRBJ1-1	CASSGGDFNTEAFF	TGTGCCAGCAGCGGTGGGGACTTCAACACTGAAGCTTTCTTT
NA	NA	TRBV5-5	TRBJ2-7	CASSFQGGGRPYEQYF	TGTGCCAGCAGTTTCCAAGGGGGTGGGAGACCCTACGAGCAGTACTTC
NA	TRBD1	TRBV5-1	TRBJ1-2	CASSLGTGGDGYTF	TGCGCCAGCAGCCTCGGGACAGGGGGCGACGGCTACACCTTC
NA	NA	TRBV7-8	TRBJ1-2	CASSLGSGLGYTF	TGTGCCAGCAGCTTAGGTTCGGGACTTGGCTACACCTTC
NA	NA	TRBV27	TRBJ1-1	CASSAKGSDTEAFF	TGTGCCAGCAGTGCCAAGGGGTCGGACACTGAAGCTTTCTTT
NA	NA	TRBV18	TRBJ1-1	CASSPRKGQAFF	TGTGCCAGCTCACCCCGTAAGGGGCAAGCTTTCTTT
NA	TRBD1	TRBV6-5	TRBJ1-2	CASRRPDRDYGYTF	TGTGCCAGCAGACGCCCCGACAGGGACTATGGCTACACCTTC
NA	NA	TRBV1	TRBJ2-7	CTSSHPRDTKKNPSYEQYF	TGCACCAGCAGCCACCCCCGAGACACAAAAAAGAATCCGTCCTACGAGCAGTACTTC
NA	TRBD1	TRBV5-1	TRBJ1-2	CASSTQLGTGSSSSGYTF	TGCGCCAGCAGCACACAACTTGGGACAGGGTCGTCGTCTAGTGGCTACACCTTC
few	TRBD2	TRBV30	TRBJ2-3	CAWTPDSGPTDTQYF	TGTGCCTGGACCCCAGATAGCGGGCCCACAGATACGCAGTATTTT
NA	NA	TRBV9	TRBJ2-2	CASSVGGLLNTGELFF	TGTGCCAGCAGCGTAGGAGGACTACTTAACACCGGGGAGCTGTTTTTT
NA	NA	TRBV5-6	TRBJ2-5	CASSLAFGQGWETQYF	TGTGCCAGCAGCTTGGCATTTGGGCAGGGATGGGAGACCCAGTACTTC
NA	TRBD1	TRBV6-5	TRBJ1-2	CASTVGTGGTGYTF	TGTGCCAGCACTGTCGGGACAGGGGGAACGGGCTACACCTTC
NA	TRBD1	TRBV5-1	TRBJ1-1	CASSLVPGGTNTEAFF	TGCGCCAGCAGCTTGGTCCCAGGGGGGACGAACACTGAAGCTTTCTTT
NA	NA	TRBV6-1	TRBJ2-7	CASSGPFRHLSAGDEQYF	TGTGCCAGCAGTGGGCCGTTTAGACATCTCTCGGCAGGGGACGAGCAGTACTTC
NA	NA	TRBV27	TRBJ2-1	CASSLYLMRGQFF	TGTGCCAGCAGTTTATACTTGATGCGGGGGCAGTTCTTC
NA	TRBD1	TRBV5-6	TRBJ2-5	CASSTLDRDQETQYF	TGTGCCAGCAGCACCCTGGACAGGGACCAGGAGACCCAGTACTTC
NA	NA	TRBV7-2	TRBJ2-1	CASSLARDNEQFF	TGTGCCAGCAGCTTAGCCCGTGACAATGAGCAGTTCTTC
NA	NA	TRBV5-6	TRBJ1-2	CASTIQEGMAGTF	TGTGCCAGCACAATTCAGGAAGGTATGGCGGGCACCTTC
NA	TRBD2	TRBV5-6	TRBJ2-1	CASSGVGGLAANEQFF	TGTGCCAGCAGTGGGGTTGGGGGACTAGCTGCCAATGAGCAGTTCTTC
few	NA	TRBV30	TRBJ1-2	CAWSVLRVGYTF	TGTGCCTGGAGTGTACTCAGGGTAGGCTACACCTTC
NA	TRBD2	TRBV5-1	TRBJ2-2	CASSLALAGGGTGELFF	TGCGCCAGCAGCTTGGCCCTAGCGGGAGGGGGCACCGGGGAGCTGTTTTTT
NA	NA	TRBV6-1	TRBJ1-1	CASSEPGLISNTEAFF	TGTGCCAGCAGTGAACCAGGGTTAATATCTAACACTGAAGCTTTCTTT
once	TRBD1	TRBV7-2	TRBJ1-4	CASSLKTGSNEKLFF	TGTGCCAGCAGCCTCAAGACAGGGTCTAATGAAAAACTGTTTTTT